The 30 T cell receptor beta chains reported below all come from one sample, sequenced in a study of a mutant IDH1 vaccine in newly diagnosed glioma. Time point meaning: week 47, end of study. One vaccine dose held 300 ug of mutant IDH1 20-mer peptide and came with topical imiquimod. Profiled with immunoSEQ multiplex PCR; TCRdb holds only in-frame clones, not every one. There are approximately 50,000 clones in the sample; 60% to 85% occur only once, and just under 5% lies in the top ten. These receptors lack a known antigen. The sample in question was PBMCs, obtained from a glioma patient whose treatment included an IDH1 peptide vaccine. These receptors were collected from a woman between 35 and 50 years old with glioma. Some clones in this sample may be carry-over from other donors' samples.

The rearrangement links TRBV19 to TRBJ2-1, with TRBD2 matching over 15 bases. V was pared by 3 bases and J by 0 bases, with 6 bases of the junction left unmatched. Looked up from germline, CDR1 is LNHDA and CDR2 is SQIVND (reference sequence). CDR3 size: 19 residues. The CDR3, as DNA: TGTGCCAGTAGTATCTCGGGACTAGCGGGGGGCACCTCCTACAATGAGCAGTTCTTC. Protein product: CASSISGLAGGTSYNEQFF.

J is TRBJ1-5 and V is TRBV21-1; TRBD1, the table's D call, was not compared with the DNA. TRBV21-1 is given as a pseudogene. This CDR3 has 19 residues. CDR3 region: CASSTRPKTGIGVGQPQHF. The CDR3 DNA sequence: TGTGCCAGCAGCACGAGACCCAAAACAGGGATCGGGGTAGGTCAGCCCCAGCATTTT.

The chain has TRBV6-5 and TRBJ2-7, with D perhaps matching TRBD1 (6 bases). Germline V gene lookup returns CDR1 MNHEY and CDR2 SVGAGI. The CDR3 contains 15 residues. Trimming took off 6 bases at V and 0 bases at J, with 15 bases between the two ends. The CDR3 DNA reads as TGTGCCAGCAGCGCGTGGGGACACCTCTCCTACGAGCAGTACTTC. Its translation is CASSAWGHLSYEQYF.

CDR3 loop: CASSEGPGDEQYF. Written as DNA, the CDR3 is TGTGCCAGCAGTGAAGGGCCCGGGGACGAGCAGTACTTC. The chain uses TRBV2 and TRBJ2-7, with D perhaps TRBD2 (5 bases). The germline gives CDR1 SNHLY, CDR2 FYNNEI. Trimming took off 1 base at V and 5 bases at J, with 9 bases between the two ends. CDR3 size: 13 residues.

The CDR3 protein is CATSSRDRAPGELFF. The DNA for the CDR3 is TGTGCCACCAGCAGCCGGGACAGGGCCCCCGGGGAGCTGTTTTTT. The chain employs TRBV15 and TRBJ2-2; 9 nucleotides align to TRBD1. Germline V CDR1 and CDR2: LNHNV, YYDKDF (reference sequence). The CDR3 extends over 15 amino acids. Germline trimming cut 3 bases from V and 6 bases from J; bases unmatched to any gene: 5.

The CDR3 reads CASSVASGGPGDTQYF. The CDR3 coding sequence is TGTGCCAGCAGCGTAGCTAGCGGGGGGCCAGGGGATACGCAGTATTTT. The chain combines TRBV9 with TRBJ2-3; 11 nucleotides line up with TRBD2. CDR3 length equals 16 residues. The germline CDR1 and CDR2 sequences are SGDLS and YYNGEE. J was trimmed by 6 bases and V by 0 bases; bases with no gene match: 6. Filled out from reference TRBV9 and TRBJ2-3, the complete variable domain reads DSGVTQTPKHLITATGQRVTLRCSPRSGDLSVYWYQQSLDQGLQFLIQYYNGEERAKGNILERFSAQQFPDLHSELNLSSLELGDSALYFCASSVASGGPGDTQYFGPGTRLTVL.

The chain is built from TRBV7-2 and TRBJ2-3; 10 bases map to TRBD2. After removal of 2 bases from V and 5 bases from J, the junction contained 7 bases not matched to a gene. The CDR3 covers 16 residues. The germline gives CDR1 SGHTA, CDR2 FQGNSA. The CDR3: CASSLMVAGGRDTQYF. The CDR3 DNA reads TGTGCCAGCAGCTTAATGGTAGCGGGGGGCAGAGATACGCAGTATTTT.

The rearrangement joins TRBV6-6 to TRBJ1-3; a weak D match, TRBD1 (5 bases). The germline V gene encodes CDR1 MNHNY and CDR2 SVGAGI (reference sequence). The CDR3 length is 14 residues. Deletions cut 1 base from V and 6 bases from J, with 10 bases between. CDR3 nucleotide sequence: TGTGCCAGCAGTTACTTCTGGGGCCCAAACACCATATATTTT. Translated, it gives CASSYFWGPNTIYF.

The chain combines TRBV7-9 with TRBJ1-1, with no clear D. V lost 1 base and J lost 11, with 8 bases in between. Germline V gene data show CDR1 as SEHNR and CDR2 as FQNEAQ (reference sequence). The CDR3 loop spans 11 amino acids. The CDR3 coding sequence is TGTGCCAGCAGCTTAGAGGTGCTGGCTTTCTTT. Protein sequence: CASSLEVLAFF.

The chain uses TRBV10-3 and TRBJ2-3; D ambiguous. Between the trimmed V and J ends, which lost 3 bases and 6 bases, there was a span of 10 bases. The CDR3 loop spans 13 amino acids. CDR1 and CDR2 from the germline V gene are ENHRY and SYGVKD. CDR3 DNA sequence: TGTGCCATCAGTGATGGGCCCGGCGATACGCAGTATTTT. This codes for CAISDGPGDTQYF.

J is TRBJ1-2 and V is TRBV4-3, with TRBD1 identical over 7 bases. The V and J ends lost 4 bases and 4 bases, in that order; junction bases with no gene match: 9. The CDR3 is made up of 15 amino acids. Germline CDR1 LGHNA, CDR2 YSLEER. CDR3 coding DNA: TGCGCCAGCAGCCTTAACGGCCGGGACAGCTATGGCTACACCTTC. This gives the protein CASSLNGRDSYGYTF.

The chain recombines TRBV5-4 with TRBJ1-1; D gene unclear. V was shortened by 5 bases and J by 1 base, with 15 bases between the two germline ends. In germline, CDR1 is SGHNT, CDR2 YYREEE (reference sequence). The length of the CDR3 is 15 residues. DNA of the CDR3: TGTGCCAGCAGGGCGTGGGGTGATAGGAACACTGAAGCTTTCTTT. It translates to CASRAWGDRNTEAFF.

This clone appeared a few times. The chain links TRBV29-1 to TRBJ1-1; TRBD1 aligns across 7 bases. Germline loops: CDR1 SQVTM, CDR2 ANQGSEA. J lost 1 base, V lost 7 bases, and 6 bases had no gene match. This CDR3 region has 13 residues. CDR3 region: CSDLQGRNTEAFF. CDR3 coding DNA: TGCAGCGACTTACAGGGGAGGAACACTGAAGCTTTCTTT. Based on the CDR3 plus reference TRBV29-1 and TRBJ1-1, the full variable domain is SAVISQKPSRDICQRGTSLTIQCQVDSQVTMMFWYRQQPGQSLTLIATANQGSEATYESGFVIDKFPISRPNLTFSTLTVSNMSPEDSSIYLCSDLQGRNTEAFFGQGTRLTVV.

The CDR3 coding sequence is TGTGCCAGCTCAACTTCGCAGGGGGCAAATAACATTCAGTACTTC. Protein sequence: CASSTSQGANNIQYF. The V gene is TRBV18, the J gene TRBJ2-4; TRBD1 agrees at 8 bases. In germline, CDR1 is KGHSH, CDR2 LQKENI. Trimming took 5 bases from V and 7 from J; bases not matched to a gene: 10. CDR3 size: 15 residues.

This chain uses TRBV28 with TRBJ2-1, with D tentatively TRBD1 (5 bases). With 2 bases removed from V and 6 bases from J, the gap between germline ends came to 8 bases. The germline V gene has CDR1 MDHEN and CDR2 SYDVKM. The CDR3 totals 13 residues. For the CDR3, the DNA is TGTGCCAGCAGTTTAACAGGAACCAATGAGCAGTTCTTC. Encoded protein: CASSLTGTNEQFF. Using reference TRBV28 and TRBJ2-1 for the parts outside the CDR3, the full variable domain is DVKVTQSSRYLVKRTGEKVFLECVQDMDHENMFWYRQDPGLGLRLIYFSYDVKMKEKGDIPEGYSVSREKKERFSLILESASTNQTSMYLCASSLTGTNEQFFGPGTRLTVL.

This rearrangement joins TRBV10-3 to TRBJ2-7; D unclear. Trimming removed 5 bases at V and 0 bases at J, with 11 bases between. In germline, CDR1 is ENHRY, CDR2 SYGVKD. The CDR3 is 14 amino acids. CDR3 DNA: TGTGCCATCAGTTCCGGGCAGATCTCCTACGAGCAGTACTTC. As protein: CAISSGQISYEQYF.

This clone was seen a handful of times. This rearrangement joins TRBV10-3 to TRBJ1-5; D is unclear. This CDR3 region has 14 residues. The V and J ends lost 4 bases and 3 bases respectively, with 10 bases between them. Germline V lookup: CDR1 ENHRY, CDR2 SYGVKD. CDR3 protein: CAISALAANQPQHF. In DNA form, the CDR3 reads TGTGCCATCAGTGCGTTGGCAGCCAATCAGCCCCAGCATTTT.

Here the CDR3 reads CASTDSAGSYNEQFF. For the CDR3, the DNA is TGTGCCAGCACGGACTCCGCGGGATCCTACAATGAGCAGTTCTTC. This chain uses TRBV2 with TRBJ2-1; TRBD2 is a possible D gene (6 bases). The CDR3 has 15 residues. Germline CDR1 is SNHLY and CDR2 is FYNNEI. V gave up 7 bases and J gave up 1 base, with 14 bases separating them.

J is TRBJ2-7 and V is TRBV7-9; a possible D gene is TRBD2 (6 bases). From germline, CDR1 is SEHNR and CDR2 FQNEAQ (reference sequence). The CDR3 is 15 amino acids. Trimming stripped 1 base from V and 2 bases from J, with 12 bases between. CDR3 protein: CASSLGLWGAYEQYF. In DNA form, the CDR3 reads TGTGCCAGCAGCTTAGGGTTGTGGGGGGCCTACGAGCAGTACTTC. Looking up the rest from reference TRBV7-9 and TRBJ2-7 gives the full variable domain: DTGVSQNPRHKITKRGQNVTFRCDPISEHNRLYWYRQTLGQGPEFLTYFQNEAQLEKSRLLSDRFSAERPKGSFSTLEIQRTEQGDSAMYLCASSLGLWGAYEQYFGPGTRLTVT.

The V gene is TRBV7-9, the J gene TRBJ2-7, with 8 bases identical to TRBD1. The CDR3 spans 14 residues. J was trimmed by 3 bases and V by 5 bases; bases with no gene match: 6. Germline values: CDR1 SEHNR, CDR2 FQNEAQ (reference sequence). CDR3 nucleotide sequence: TGTGCCAGCAGCCCCCTGGACAGGGTCTACGAGCAGTACTTC. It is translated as CASSPLDRVYEQYF.

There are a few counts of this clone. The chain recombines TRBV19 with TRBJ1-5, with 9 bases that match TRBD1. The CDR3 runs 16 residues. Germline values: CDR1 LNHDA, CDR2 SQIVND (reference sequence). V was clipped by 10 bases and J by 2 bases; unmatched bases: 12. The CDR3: CATVKDRGEGNQPQHF. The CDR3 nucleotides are TGTGCCACCGTAAAGGACAGGGGAGAAGGCAATCAGCCCCAGCATTTT. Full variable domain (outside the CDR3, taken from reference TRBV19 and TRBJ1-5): DGGITQSPKYLFRKEGQNVTLSCEQNLNHDAMYWYRQDPGQGLRLIYYSQIVNDFQKGDIAEGYSVSREKKESFPLTVTSAQKNPTAFYLCATVKDRGEGNQPQHFGDGTRLSIL.

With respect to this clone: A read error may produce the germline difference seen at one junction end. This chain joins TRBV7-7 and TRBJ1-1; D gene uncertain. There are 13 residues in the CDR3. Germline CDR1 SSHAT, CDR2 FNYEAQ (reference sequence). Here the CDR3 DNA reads TGTGCTAGCAGCGTAGGACCTGGGGCTGAAGCTTTCTTT. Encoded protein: CASSVGPGAEAFF.

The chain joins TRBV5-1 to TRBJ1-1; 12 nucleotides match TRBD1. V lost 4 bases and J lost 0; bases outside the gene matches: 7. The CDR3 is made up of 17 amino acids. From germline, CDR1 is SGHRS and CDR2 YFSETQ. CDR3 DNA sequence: TGCGCCAGCAGCCCGGGGACAGGGGGCCTCATGAACACTGAAGCTTTCTTT. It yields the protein CASSPGTGGLMNTEAFF.

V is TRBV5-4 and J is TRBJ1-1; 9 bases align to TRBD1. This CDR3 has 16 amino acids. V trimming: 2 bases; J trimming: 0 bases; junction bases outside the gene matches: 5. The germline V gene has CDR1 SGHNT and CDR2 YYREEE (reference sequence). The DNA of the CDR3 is TGTGCCAGCAGCTTCCTGGGACAGGGTATGAACACTGAAGCTTTCTTT. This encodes CASSFLGQGMNTEAFF.

The CDR3 loop reads CSVGGGSSYEQYF. The CDR3 nucleotides are TGCAGCGTGGGGGGCGGAAGCTCCTACGAGCAGTACTTC. The gene calls are TRBV29-1 and TRBJ2-7, with D perhaps TRBD1 or TRBD2 (6 bases each). CDR1 SQVTM and CDR2 ANQGSEA come from the germline V gene. The V gene lost 6 bases and the J gene lost 0 bases, with 12 bases spanning the gap. This CDR3 is 13 amino acids long.

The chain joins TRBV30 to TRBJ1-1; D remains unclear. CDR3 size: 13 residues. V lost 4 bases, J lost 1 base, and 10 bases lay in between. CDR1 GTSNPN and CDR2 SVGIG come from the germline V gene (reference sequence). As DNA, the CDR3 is TGTGCCTGGACAGGTGGGCAGAACACTGAAGCTTTCTTT. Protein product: CAWTGGQNTEAFF.

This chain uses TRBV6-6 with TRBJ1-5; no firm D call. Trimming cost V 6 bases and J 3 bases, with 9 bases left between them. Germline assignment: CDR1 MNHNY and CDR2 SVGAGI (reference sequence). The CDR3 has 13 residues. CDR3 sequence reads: CASSVEFNQPQHF. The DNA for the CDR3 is TGTGCCAGCAGCGTCGAGTTCAATCAGCCCCAGCATTTT.

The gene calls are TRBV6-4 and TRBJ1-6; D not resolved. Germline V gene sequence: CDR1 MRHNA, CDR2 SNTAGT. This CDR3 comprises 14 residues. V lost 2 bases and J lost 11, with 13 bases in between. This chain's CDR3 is CASSDLPLRTPLHF. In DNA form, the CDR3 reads TGTGCCAGCAGTGACCTACCCCTGAGGACACCCCTCCACTTT.

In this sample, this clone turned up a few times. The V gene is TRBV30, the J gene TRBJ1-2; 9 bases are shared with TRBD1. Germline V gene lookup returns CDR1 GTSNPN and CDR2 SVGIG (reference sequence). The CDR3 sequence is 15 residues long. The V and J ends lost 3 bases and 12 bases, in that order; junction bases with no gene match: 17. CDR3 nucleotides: TGTGCCTGGAGAAGGGACAGGGCCATCGTGAATCGAGACACCTTC. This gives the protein CAWRRDRAIVNRDTF.

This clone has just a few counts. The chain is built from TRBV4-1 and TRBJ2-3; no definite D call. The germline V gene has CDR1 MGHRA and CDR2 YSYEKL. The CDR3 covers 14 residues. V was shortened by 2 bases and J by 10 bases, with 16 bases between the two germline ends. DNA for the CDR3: TGCGCCAGCAGCCAAAGCCCCCTCTCGGTAGCGCAGTATTTT. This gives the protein CASSQSPLSVAQYF.